What follows are 5 T cell receptor beta chains derived from one specimen sequenced in a study of response to subunit inactivated influenza vaccine. TCRdb reanalysed the RT-PCR reads using MiXCR and keeps one entry per CDR3 protein. The sample consists of roughly 780,000 distinct CDR3 sequences, less than 20% of them appearing once. This sample comprised PBMCs from blood, obtained more than 4 days after vaccination. Receptors originate from a man aged 45-65 years who received an inactivated influenza vaccine.

The chain joins TRBV24-1 to TRBJ2-3, with D unclear. Trimming stripped 6 bases from V and 6 bases from J, with 18 bases between. Germline V gene sequence: CDR1 KGHDR, CDR2 SFDVKD. The length of the CDR3 is 15 residues. CDR3 loop: CATSMRTSQGDTQYF. The CDR3, as DNA: TGTGCCACCAGTATGCGAACCAGTCAAGGGGATACGCAGTATTTT.

This CDR3 reads CASSAGPLGDYGYTF. The CDR3 DNA sequence: TGCGCCAGCAGCGCGGGCCCCCTGGGAGACTATGGCTACACCTTC. The gene calls are TRBV5-1 and TRBJ1-2; D gene uncertain. V dropped 4 bases and J dropped 3 bases, with 16 bases sitting between them. The CDR3 contains 15 residues. CDR1 is SGHRS and CDR2 is YFSETQ in the germline V gene.

This clonotype was recorded at least ten times. The rearrangement links TRBV9 to TRBJ2-7; no firm D call. Germline V gives CDR1 SGDLS, CDR2 YYNGEE. The CDR3 covers 14 residues. Trimming left V 0 bases short and J 0 bases short, with 7 bases between. Here the CDR3 reads CASSVAMGSYEQYF. In nucleotides, the CDR3 is TGTGCCAGCAGCGTAGCTATGGGCTCCTACGAGCAGTACTTC.

Here the CDR3 reads CSVEDRLAGGTDTQYF. CDR3 DNA sequence: TGCAGCGTTGAAGATAGGCTAGCGGGGGGCACAGATACGCAGTATTTT. The chain carries TRBV29-1 and TRBJ2-3; 10 bases are shared with TRBD2. J gave up 1 base and V 0 bases, and 4 bases lay outside the gene matches. Germline V gene data show CDR1 as SQVTM and CDR2 as ANQGSEA. The CDR3 sequence is 16 residues long.

The rearrangement joins TRBV7-2 to TRBJ2-1; 7 positions match TRBD1. Germline loops: CDR1 SGHTA, CDR2 FQGNSA. CDR3 length: 17 residues. Losses at the gene ends were 0 bases for V and 7 bases for J; bases not matched to a gene: 12. DNA of the CDR3: TGTGCCAGCAGCTTAGCGGGCCCACGGACAGGCTCGAATGAGCAGTTCTTC. This codes for CASSLAGPRTGSNEQFF.